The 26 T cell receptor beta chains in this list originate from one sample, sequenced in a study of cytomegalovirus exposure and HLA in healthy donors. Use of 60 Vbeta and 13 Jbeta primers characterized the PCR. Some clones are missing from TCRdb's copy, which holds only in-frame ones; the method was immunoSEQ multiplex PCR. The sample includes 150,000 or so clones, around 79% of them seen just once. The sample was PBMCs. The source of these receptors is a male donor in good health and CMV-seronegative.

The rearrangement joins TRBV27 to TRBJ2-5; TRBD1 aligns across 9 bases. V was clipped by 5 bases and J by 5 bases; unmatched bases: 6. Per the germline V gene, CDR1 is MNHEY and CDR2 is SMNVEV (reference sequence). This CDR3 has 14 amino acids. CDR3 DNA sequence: TGTGCCAGCAGTGTAAACAGGGGGCGGGAGACCCAGTACTTC. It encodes CASSVNRGRETQYF.

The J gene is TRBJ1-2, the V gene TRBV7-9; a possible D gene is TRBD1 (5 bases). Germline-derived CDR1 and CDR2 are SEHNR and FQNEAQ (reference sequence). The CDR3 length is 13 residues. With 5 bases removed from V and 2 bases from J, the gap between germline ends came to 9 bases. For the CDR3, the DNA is TGTGCCAGCAGCCCGGAGGGGAACTATGGCTACACCTTC. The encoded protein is CASSPEGNYGYTF.

The CDR3 loop is CASSQEQAANYGYTF. CDR3 in DNA: TGCGCCAGCAGCCAAGAGCAGGCAGCTAACTATGGCTACACCTTC. The V gene is TRBV4-1, the J gene TRBJ1-2; D uncertain. Germline V lookup: CDR1 MGHRA, CDR2 YSYEKL. CDR3 size: 15 residues. Between the trimmed V and J ends, which lost 0 bases and 0 bases, there was a span of 8 bases.

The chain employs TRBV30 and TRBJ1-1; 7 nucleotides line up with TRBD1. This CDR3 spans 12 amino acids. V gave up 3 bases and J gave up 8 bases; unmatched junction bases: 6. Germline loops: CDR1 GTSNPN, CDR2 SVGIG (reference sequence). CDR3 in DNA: TGTGCCTGGAGGGACCGGGACAGAGAAGCTTTCTTT. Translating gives CAWRDRDREAFF.

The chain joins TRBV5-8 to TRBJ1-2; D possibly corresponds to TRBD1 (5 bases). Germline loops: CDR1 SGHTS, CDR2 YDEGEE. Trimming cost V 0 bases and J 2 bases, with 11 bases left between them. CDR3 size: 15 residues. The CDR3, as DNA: TGTGCCAGCAGCTTGGCGGGACTCCGGAACTATGGCTACACCTTC. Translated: CASSLAGLRNYGYTF.

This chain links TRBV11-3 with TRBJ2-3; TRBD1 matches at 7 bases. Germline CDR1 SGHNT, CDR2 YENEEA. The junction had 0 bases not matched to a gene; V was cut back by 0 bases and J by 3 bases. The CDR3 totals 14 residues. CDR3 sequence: CASSLEQGTDTQYF. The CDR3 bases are TGTGCCAGCAGCTTAGAACAGGGGACAGATACGCAGTATTTT.

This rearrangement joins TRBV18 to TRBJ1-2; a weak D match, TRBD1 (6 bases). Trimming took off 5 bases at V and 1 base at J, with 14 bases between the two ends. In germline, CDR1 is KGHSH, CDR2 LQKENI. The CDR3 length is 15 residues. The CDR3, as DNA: TGTGCCAGCTCAACAGTCGCAGGGGTTAACTATGGCTACACCTTC. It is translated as CASSTVAGVNYGYTF.

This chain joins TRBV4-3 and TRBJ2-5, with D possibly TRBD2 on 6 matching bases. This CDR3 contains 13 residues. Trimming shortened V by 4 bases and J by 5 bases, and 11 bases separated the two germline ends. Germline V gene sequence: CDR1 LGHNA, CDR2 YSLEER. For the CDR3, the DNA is TGCGCCAGCAGCCGCATCGGGGGTGAGACCCAGTACTTC. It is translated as CASSRIGGETQYF.

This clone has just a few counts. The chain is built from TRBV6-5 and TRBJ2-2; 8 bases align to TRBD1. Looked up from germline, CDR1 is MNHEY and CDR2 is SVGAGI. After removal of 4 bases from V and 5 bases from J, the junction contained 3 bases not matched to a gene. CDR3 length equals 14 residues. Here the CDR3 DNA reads TGTGCCAGCAGTTTCGGACAGGGTACCGGGGAGCTGTTTTTT. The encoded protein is CASSFGQGTGELFF.

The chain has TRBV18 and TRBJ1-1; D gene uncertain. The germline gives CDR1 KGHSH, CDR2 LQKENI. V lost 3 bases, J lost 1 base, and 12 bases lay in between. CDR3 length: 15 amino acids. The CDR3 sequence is CASSPQDTPNTEAFF. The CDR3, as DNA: TGTGCCAGCTCACCGCAAGACACGCCGAACACTGAAGCTTTCTTT.

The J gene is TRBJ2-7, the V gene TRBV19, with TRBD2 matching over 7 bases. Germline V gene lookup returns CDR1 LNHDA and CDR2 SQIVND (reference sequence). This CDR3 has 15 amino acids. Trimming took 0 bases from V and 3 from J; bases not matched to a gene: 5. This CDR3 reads CASSIDGGSVYEQYF. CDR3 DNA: TGTGCCAGTAGTATAGACGGCGGGAGCGTCTACGAGCAGTACTTC.

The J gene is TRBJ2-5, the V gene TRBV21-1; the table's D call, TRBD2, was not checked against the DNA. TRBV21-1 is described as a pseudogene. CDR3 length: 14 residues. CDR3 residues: CASPVGRAQETQYF. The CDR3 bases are TGTGCCAGCCCCGTCGGGAGGGCCCAAGAGACCCAGTACTTC.

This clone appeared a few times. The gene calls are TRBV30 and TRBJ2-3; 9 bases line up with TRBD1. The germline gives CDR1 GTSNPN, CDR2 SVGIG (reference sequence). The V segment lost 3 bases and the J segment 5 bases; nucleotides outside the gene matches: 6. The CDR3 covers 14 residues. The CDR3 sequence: CAWSRTGVGDTQYF. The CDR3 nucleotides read TGTGCCTGGAGCCGGACAGGGGTTGGAGATACGCAGTATTTT.

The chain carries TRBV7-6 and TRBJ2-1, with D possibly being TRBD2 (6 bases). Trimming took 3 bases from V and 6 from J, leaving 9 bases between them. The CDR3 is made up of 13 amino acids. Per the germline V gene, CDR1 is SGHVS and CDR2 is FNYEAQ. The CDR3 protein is CASSLGRTNEQFF. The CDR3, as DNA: TGTGCCAGCAGCTTGGGGAGGACCAATGAGCAGTTCTTC.

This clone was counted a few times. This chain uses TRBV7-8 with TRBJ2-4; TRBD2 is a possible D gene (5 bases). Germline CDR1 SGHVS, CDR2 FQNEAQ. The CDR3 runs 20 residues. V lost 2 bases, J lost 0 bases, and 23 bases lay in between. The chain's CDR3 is CASSLFPRGRGMLAKNIQYF. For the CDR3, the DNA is TGTGCCAGCAGCTTATTCCCGCGCGGACGAGGGATGCTAGCCAAAAACATTCAGTACTTC.

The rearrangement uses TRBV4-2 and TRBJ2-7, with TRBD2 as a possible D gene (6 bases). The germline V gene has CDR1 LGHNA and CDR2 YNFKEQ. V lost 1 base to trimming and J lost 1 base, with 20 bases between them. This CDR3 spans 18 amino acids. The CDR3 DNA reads TGTGCCAGCAGCCAAGCGGGTCCTAGCGCGGGCACATCCTACGAGCAGTACTTC. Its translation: CASSQAGPSAGTSYEQYF.

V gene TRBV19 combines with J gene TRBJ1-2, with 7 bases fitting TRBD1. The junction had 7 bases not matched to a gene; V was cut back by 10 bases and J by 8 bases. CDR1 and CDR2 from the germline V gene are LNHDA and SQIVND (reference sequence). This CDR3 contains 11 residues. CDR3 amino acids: CATEGAGGYTF. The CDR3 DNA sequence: TGTGCCACCGAGGGGGCGGGCGGCTACACCTTC.

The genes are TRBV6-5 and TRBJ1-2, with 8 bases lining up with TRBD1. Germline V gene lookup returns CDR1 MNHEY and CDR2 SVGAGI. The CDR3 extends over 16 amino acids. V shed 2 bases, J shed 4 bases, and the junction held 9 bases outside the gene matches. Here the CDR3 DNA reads TGTGCCAGCAGTTACCGCGCTAGACAGGGGAGCTATGGCTACACCTTC. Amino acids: CASSYRARQGSYGYTF.

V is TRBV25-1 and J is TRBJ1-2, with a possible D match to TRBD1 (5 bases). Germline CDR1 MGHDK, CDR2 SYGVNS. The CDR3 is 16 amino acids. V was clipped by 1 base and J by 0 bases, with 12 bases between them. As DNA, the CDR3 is TGTGCCAGCAGTGAATTAGGAACAGGAGCTAACTATGGCTACACCTTC. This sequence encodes CASSELGTGANYGYTF.

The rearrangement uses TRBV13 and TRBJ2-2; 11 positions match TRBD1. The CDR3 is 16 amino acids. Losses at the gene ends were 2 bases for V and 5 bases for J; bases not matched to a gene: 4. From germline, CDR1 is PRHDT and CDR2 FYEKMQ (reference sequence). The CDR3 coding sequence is TGTGCCAGCAGCTTATGGACAGGGGGCTGGACCGGGGAGCTGTTTTTT. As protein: CASSLWTGGWTGELFF.

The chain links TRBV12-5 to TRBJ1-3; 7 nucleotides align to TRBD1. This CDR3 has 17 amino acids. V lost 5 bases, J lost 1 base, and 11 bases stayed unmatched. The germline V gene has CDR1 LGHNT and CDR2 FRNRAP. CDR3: CASGQGGASSSGNTIYF. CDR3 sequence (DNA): TGTGCTAGTGGTCAGGGGGGAGCCTCTTCTTCTGGAAACACCATATATTTT. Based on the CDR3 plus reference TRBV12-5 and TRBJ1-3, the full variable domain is DARVTQTPRHKVTEMGQEVTMRCQPILGHNTVFWYRQTMMQGLELLAYFRNRAPLDDSGMPKDRFSAEMPDATLATLKIQPSEPRDSAVYFCASGQGGASSSGNTIYFGEGSWLTVV.

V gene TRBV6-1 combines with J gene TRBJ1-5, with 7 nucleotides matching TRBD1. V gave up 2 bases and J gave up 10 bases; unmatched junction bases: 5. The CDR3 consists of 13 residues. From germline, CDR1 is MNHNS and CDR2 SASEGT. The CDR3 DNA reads TGTGCCAGCAGTGAAACAGGGGCCATACCCCAGCATTTT. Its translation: CASSETGAIPQHF.

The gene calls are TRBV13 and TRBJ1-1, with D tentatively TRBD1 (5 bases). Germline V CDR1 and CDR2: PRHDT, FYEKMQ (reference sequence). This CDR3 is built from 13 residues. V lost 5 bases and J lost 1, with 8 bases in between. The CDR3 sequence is CASSTGQNTEAFF. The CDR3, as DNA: TGTGCCAGCAGCACAGGACAGAACACTGAAGCTTTCTTT.

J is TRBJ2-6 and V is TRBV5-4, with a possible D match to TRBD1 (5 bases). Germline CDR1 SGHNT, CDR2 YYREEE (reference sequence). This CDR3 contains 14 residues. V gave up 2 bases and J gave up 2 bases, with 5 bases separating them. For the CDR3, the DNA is TGTGCCAGCAGCTTAGGGGCTGGGGCCAACGTCCTGACTTTC. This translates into CASSLGAGANVLTF.

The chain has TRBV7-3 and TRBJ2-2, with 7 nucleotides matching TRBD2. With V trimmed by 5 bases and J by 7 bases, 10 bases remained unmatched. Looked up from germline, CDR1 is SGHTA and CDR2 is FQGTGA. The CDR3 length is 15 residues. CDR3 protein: CASSKQGGMGGELFF. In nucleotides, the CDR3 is TGTGCCAGCAGCAAGCAGGGAGGGATGGGCGGGGAGCTGTTTTTT.

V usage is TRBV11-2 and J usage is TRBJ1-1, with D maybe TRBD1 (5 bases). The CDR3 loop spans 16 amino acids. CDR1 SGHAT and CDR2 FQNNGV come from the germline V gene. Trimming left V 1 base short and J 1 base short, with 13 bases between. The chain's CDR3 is CASSLGAGLRNTEAFF. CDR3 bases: TGTGCCAGCAGCTTAGGTGCGGGACTAAGGAACACTGAAGCTTTCTTT. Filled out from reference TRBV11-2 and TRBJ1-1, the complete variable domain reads EAGVAQSPRYKIIEKRQSVAFWCNPISGHATLYWYQQILGQGPKLLIQFQNNGVVDDSQLPKDRFSAERLKGVDSTLKIQPAKLEDSAVYLCASSLGAGLRNTEAFFGQGTRLTVV.